Listed below are T cell receptor beta chains from one sample, sequenced in a study of cytomegalovirus exposure and HLA in healthy donors. Libraries were prepared by immunoSEQ multiplex PCR; TCRdb keeps only in-frame clonotypes and omits some of them. The sample contains about 130,000 clones, 75% to 85% of which appear only once. The specimen was PBMCs. The receptor set was obtained from a young man in good health and CMV-seronegative. Each CDR3 is given without its conserved first and last residue.

v_gene: TRBV18; j_gene: TRBJ1-1; CDR3aa: ASSARARTEAF
v_gene: TRBV27; j_gene: TRBJ1-1; CDR3aa: ASSLWDRGLRTEAF
v_gene: TRBV7-2; j_gene: TRBJ2-1; CDR3aa: ASSLAGGRGHNEQF
v_gene: TRBV28; j_gene: TRBJ2-2; CDR3aa: ASTGLGTANTGELF
v_gene: TRBV30; j_gene: TRBJ1-2; CDR3aa: AASTGTRGQVGYGYT
v_gene: TRBV6-5; j_gene: TRBJ1-1; CDR3aa: ASTRQGNTEAF
v_gene: TRBV19; j_gene: TRBJ2-5; CDR3aa: ASSITRLAGQETQY
v_gene: TRBV10-3; j_gene: TRBJ1-1; CDR3aa: AISGAMNTEAF
v_gene: TRBV28; j_gene: TRBJ1-3; CDR3aa: ASSLLGAGFSNTIY
v_gene: TRBV7-9; j_gene: TRBJ1-2; CDR3aa: ASSLVDRLNYGYT
v_gene: TRBV18; j_gene: TRBJ1-2; CDR3aa: ASSPKRTGEYGYT
v_gene: TRBV18; j_gene: TRBJ1-3; CDR3aa: ASSPLSRETIY
v_gene: TRBV6-6; j_gene: TRBJ2-2; CDR3aa: ASSRTGGEGLF
v_gene: TRBV5-1; j_gene: TRBJ1-5; CDR3aa: ASSPPQGGQPQH
v_gene: TRBV27; j_gene: TRBJ2-7; CDR3aa: ASRDRAISYEQY
v_gene: TRBV18; j_gene: TRBJ1-3; CDR3aa: ASSPRGGALLTSGNTIY
v_gene: TRBV7-2; j_gene: TRBJ1-2; CDR3aa: ASSSTQGAGYT
v_gene: TRBV6-1; j_gene: TRBJ1-5; CDR3aa: ASSGLTGVPSNQPQH
v_gene: TRBV7-3; j_gene: TRBJ2-1; CDR3aa: ASSLNVVNEQF
v_gene: TRBV6-5; j_gene: TRBJ1-2; CDR3aa: ASSYLYYGYT
v_gene: TRBV19; j_gene: TRBJ2-1; CDR3aa: ASSQVSGTGNNEQF
v_gene: TRBV19; j_gene: TRBJ2-1; CDR3aa: ASSIAGGSYNEQF